The 18 T cell receptor beta chains below were found in one sample sequenced in a study of cytomegalovirus exposure and HLA in healthy donors. Researchers ran the PCR with 60 Vbeta and 13 Jbeta primers. Clones were sequenced by immunoSEQ multiplex PCR, and TCRdb holds only the in-frame ones, with some missing. Altogether about 180,000 clones are present, 80% being singletons, with the ten largest covering more than 1.1%. The sequenced sample consisted of PBMCs. These receptors were taken from a girl aged 10 to 17 in good health and CMV-seropositive.

J is TRBJ2-3 and V is TRBV4-3; 8 nucleotides agree with TRBD2. The germline V gene has CDR1 LGHNA and CDR2 YSLEER. The CDR3 covers 15 residues. V dropped 1 base and J dropped 6; count of bases not matched to a gene: 6. The CDR3 region has the DNA TGCGCCAGCAGCCAAGGGGGTAGCGGGATGGATACGCAGTATTTT. Translation: CASSQGGSGMDTQYF.

The V and J genes are TRBV5-8 and TRBJ2-7; maybe TRBD2 (6 bases). Trimming stripped 5 bases from V and 1 base from J, with 16 bases between. The germline gives CDR1 SGHTS, CDR2 YDEGEE. There are 15 residues in the CDR3. The CDR3 DNA follows: TGTGCCAGCAGTCGCCGCCGGGACTCGTCCTACGAGCAGTACTTC. Protein product: CASSRRRDSSYEQYF.

V usage is TRBV11-2 and J usage is TRBJ2-5, with 8 bases lining up with TRBD1. Losses at the gene ends were 2 bases for V and 5 bases for J; bases not matched to a gene: 7. Germline V gene sequence: CDR1 SGHAT, CDR2 FQNNGV. The CDR3 sequence is 15 residues long. As DNA, the CDR3 is TGTGCCAGCAGCTTACCTGGACAGGGAGGCGAGACCCAGTACTTC. Translation: CASSLPGQGGETQYF.

This sequence joins TRBV6-5 and TRBJ1-2; 9 bases agree with TRBD1. Germline CDR1 reads MNHEY; CDR2 reads SVGAGI. This CDR3 has 15 residues. V was clipped by 0 bases and J by 3 bases; unmatched bases: 2. CDR3 DNA: TGTGCCAGCAGTTACTCAGGGACAGGGTACTATGGCTACACCTTC. It codes for CASSYSGTGYYGYTF.

The chain combines TRBV18 with TRBJ2-5; a possible D gene is TRBD1 (6 bases). Germline lookup yields CDR1 KGHSH and CDR2 LQKENI. Trimming took off 3 bases at V and 5 bases at J, with 19 bases between the two ends. The CDR3 totals 16 residues. Written as DNA, the CDR3 is TGTGCCAGCTCACCGCGAGACGCAGGGGACGGGGAGACCCAGTACTTC. It is translated as CASSPRDAGDGETQYF.

The CDR3 reads CASTLEAPSGEQYF. Here the CDR3 DNA reads TGTGCCAGCACCCTAGAGGCCCCTTCGGGCGAGCAGTACTTC. The chain recombines TRBV7-9 with TRBJ2-7; no clear D gene. CDR1 is SEHNR and CDR2 is FQNEAQ in the germline V gene (reference sequence). Trimming pared 7 bases from V and 6 bases from J, leaving 19 bases between. The CDR3 covers 14 residues.

The gene calls are TRBV6-5 and TRBJ1-4; the match to TRBD1 covers 7 bases. Germline V gene lookup returns CDR1 MNHEY and CDR2 SVGAGI. The ends lost 4 bases at V and 5 bases at J; junction bases unmatched: 7. This CDR3 is built from 15 residues. In DNA form, the CDR3 reads TGTGCCAGCAGTTTCTCCGGGACAGCGAATGAAAAACTGTTTTTT. It translates to CASSFSGTANEKLFF.

The chain links TRBV4-3 to TRBJ2-1; tentatively, D is TRBD1 (5 bases). Germline lookup yields CDR1 LGHNA and CDR2 YSLEER. The CDR3 has 16 amino acids. V was pared by 0 bases and J by 11 bases, with 20 bases between. CDR3 DNA sequence: TGCGCCAGCAGCCAAGAAGACAGTCTTCCGATGCTTCAGCAGTTCTTC. It specifies CASSQEDSLPMLQQFF.

This clone was recorded once. The chain combines TRBV6-6 with TRBJ1-5; TRBD1 aligns across 7 bases. Per germline, CDR1 MNHNY and CDR2 SVGAGI (reference sequence). With V trimmed by 7 bases and J by 3 bases, 9 bases remained unmatched. The CDR3 runs 15 residues. This chain's CDR3 is CASKVEGQNNQPQHF. The DNA of the CDR3 is TGTGCCAGCAAGGTAGAGGGACAGAACAATCAGCCCCAGCATTTT.

In DNA, the CDR3 is TGTGCCAGCAGCCAAGTCGGGTTGACTAGCGGGACTTACAATGAGCAGTTCTTC. It is translated as CASSQVGLTSGTYNEQFF. This chain uses TRBV4-2 with TRBJ2-1; 11 bases match TRBD2. J was trimmed by 4 bases and V by 1 base; bases with no gene match: 9. Germline V gene data show CDR1 as LGHNA and CDR2 as YNFKEQ. The CDR3 runs 18 residues.

The rearrangement uses TRBV30 and TRBJ1-1; 8 nucleotides line up with TRBD1. There are 13 residues in the CDR3. Germline loops: CDR1 GTSNPN, CDR2 SVGIG (reference sequence). The junction had 4 bases not matched to a gene; V was cut back by 2 bases and J by 5 bases. The CDR3 loop is CAWSLTGVTEAFF. The CDR3 region has the DNA TGTGCCTGGAGTTTGACAGGGGTAACTGAAGCTTTCTTT.

The chain carries TRBV29-1 and TRBJ2-5, with D maybe TRBD2 (5 bases). Germline lookup yields CDR1 SQVTM and CDR2 ANQGSEA. The CDR3 runs to 13 residues. Trimming removed 3 bases from V and 5 bases from J, with 13 bases in between. CDR3 sequence (DNA): TGCAGCGTTGAGAGGTGGGAGAGGGAGACCCAGTACTTC. It is translated as CSVERWERETQYF.

V and J are TRBV7-9 and TRBJ2-1; 8 bases align to TRBD2. The germline gives CDR1 SEHNR, CDR2 FQNEAQ (reference sequence). This CDR3 region has 16 residues. The ends lost 5 bases at V and 2 bases at J; junction bases unmatched: 8. The CDR3 sequence: CASSRPIAGPYNEQFF. The CDR3 nucleotides read TGTGCCAGCAGCCGACCTATAGCGGGGCCCTACAATGAGCAGTTCTTC.

The chain carries TRBV7-2 and TRBJ2-1; tentative D call: TRBD2 (6 bases). This CDR3 comprises 14 residues. Deletions cut 4 bases from V and 5 bases from J, with 12 bases between. The germline gives CDR1 SGHTA, CDR2 FQGNSA. CDR3 in amino acids: CASSWGGWNNEQFF. The CDR3 bases are TGTGCCAGCAGCTGGGGAGGCTGGAACAATGAGCAGTTCTTC.

This clone was counted a few times. This chain connects TRBV2 to TRBJ2-5, with unresolved D. CDR3 length: 12 residues. Germline CDR1 reads SNHLY; CDR2 reads FYNNEI. The germline V and J ends were trimmed by 5 bases and 4 bases, with 8 bases remaining between them. Written as DNA, the CDR3 is TGTGCCAGCAGTAGAGGTCGAGAGACCCAGTACTTC. It encodes CASSRGRETQYF.

The chain is built from TRBV18 and TRBJ1-5; the match to TRBD1 covers 7 bases. J gave up 5 bases and V 3 bases, and 7 bases lay outside the gene matches. Per germline, CDR1 KGHSH and CDR2 LQKENI. The CDR3 is 15 residues long. Here the CDR3 reads CASSPSTGADQPQHF. Here the CDR3 DNA reads TGTGCCAGCTCACCCTCTACAGGGGCCGATCAGCCCCAGCATTTT.

The chain carries TRBV7-4 and TRBJ1-1, with D possibly TRBD1 on 5 matching bases. Germline V CDR1 and CDR2: SGHVT, SQSDAQ. V shed 2 bases and J shed 4 bases, with 11 bases lying between them. The CDR3 has 14 residues. The CDR3 DNA follows: TGTGCCAGCAGCTTAATGGCGGGGGGCACTGAAGCTTTCTTT. It translates to CASSLMAGGTEAFF.

For the CDR3, the DNA is TGCAGCGTTGAGGGACTAGCGCCGAGTCTTCATGGCACAGATACGCAGTATTTT. Translation: CSVEGLAPSLHGTDTQYF. The chain links TRBV29-1 to TRBJ2-3, with 10 nucleotides matching TRBD2. The CDR3 is 18 amino acids. The V and J ends lost 3 bases and 1 base, in that order; junction bases with no gene match: 13. Germline V gives CDR1 SQVTM, CDR2 ANQGSEA.